This T cell receptor (beta chain) was retrieved from a study of regulatory T cells in long-lasting Graves disease. Study-wide results and caveats: Researchers examined only peripheral blood and not thyroid tissue. Segments TRBV28, TRBJ1-2 and TRBJ2-5 showed preferential usage in persistent disease.

This clonotype was found a few times. Its target is unknown. This CDR3 is 13 amino acids long. Per the germline V gene, CDR1 is SQVTM and CDR2 is ANQGSEA. Trimming shortened V by 6 bases and J by 0 bases, and 9 bases separated the two germline ends. Time point meaning: persistent/refractory GD, antithyroid drugs over 5 years with positive TRAb. After RNA was extracted from PBMCs, the TCR library was made from it. Graves' disease was diagnosed by American Thyroid Association guidelines. Arm-PCR of CDR3 regions with iRepertoire HTBI primers generated TCR beta libraries. In the original processing: Identification of gene segments yielded approximately 62 TRBV and about 14 TRBJ across samples. MiXCR, applied by TCRdb to the multiplex PCR reads, yields one record per CDR3 protein. It is TCRdb's table, rather than the study itself, that gives the V and J calls and clone size. Of a few hundred thousand distinct CDR3 sequences listed, 20% to 25% are singletons.

The chain couples TRBV29-1 to TRBJ2-4; D remains unclear. Here the sequenced sample was peripheral blood mononuclear cells (PBMCs), taken when the disease was refractory, from a patient treated with antithyroid drugs. The receptor was derived from a woman between 35 and 50 years old with Graves disease. The CDR3 DNA reads TGCAGCGTGACCGGTGAAGCCAAAAACATTCAGTACTTC. Protein product: CSVTGEAKNIQYF.